In its sample, the clone carrying this T cell receptor beta chain was seen many times. This record belongs to a study of blood T cells in healthy people across ages. Germline CDR1 reads SQVTM; CDR2 reads ANQGSEA. Deletions cut 6 bases from V and 4 bases from J, with 16 bases between. CDR3 length equals 13 residues. Combining a sample-barcoded 5' primer with a J-beta primer mix, a second PCR ran for about 6 to 12 cycles. One entry per CDR3 protein, called by TCRdb with MiXCR from the 5' RACE reads. Of 1.5 million to 1.8 million distinct CDR3 sequences in the sample, less than 45% were seen once. The TCR comes from a woman between 18 and 30 years old in good health. The V gene is TRBV29-1, the J gene TRBJ2-7, with D hard to call. Sample: blood. Here the CDR3 reads CSVSDPPSYEQYF. CDR3 in DNA: TGCAGCGTATCCGACCCTCCTTCTTACGAGCAGTACTTC.